The 27 T cell receptor beta chains presented below share a single source sample, sequenced in a study of cytomegalovirus exposure and HLA in healthy donors. Repertoires were generated with immunoSEQ multiplex PCR, while TCRdb's copy carries only in-frame clones and drops some. The data contain approximately 260,000 clones, 80% to 90% of them singletons. The specimen sequenced was PBMCs. All receptors come from a woman in her late teens or twenties in good health and CMV-seronegative.

The chain is built from TRBV5-1 and TRBJ2-1; the match to TRBD2 covers 8 bases. V shed 0 bases and J 3 bases; nucleotides not matched to a gene: 5. The germline V gene has CDR1 SGHRS and CDR2 YFSETQ. The CDR3 consists of 16 residues. CDR3 region: CASSLVERGYYNEQFF. The CDR3 bases are TGCGCCAGCAGCTTGGTGGAGCGGGGGTACTACAATGAGCAGTTCTTC.

The V call is TRBV10-2, the J call TRBJ1-5, with D perhaps TRBD1 (5 bases). CDR1 and CDR2 (germline): WSHSY, SAAADI. This CDR3 has 14 amino acids. Trimming stripped 8 bases from V and 0 bases from J, with 11 bases between. CDR3 in amino acids: CASASGFSNQPQHF. In DNA, the CDR3 is TGCGCCAGCGCATCAGGGTTTAGCAATCAGCCCCAGCATTTT.

This sequence joins TRBV11-2 and TRBJ2-6; 8 bases agree with TRBD1. Germline lookup yields CDR1 SGHAT and CDR2 FQNNGV. The CDR3 runs to 18 residues. The junction had 13 bases not matched to a gene; V was cut back by 4 bases and J by 5 bases. The CDR3 sequence is CASSSLSRGPSRANVLTF. CDR3 nucleotide sequence: TGTGCCAGCAGCTCTCTCAGCAGGGGGCCGTCGAGGGCCAACGTCCTGACTTTC.

The chain links TRBV27 to TRBJ2-7, with 8 bases aligning to TRBD2. Trimming cost V 0 bases and J 6 bases; bases outside gene matches: 10. This CDR3 has 16 residues. CDR1 is MNHEY, CDR2 SMNVEV, per germline (reference sequence). The CDR3 coding sequence is TGTGCCAGCAGTTTATCCCTTAGCGGGATGGAAGGCGAGCAGTACTTC. It specifies CASSLSLSGMEGEQYF.

The V gene is TRBV11-3, the J gene TRBJ2-2; 9 positions match TRBD1. The CDR3 has 16 amino acids. V was pared by 3 bases and J by 6 bases, with 8 bases of the junction left unmatched. Germline V CDR1 and CDR2: SGHNT, YENEEA. CDR3 coding DNA: TGTGCCAGCAGCTTCTCCACCTGGACAGGGGCCGGGGAGCTGTTTTTT. Protein sequence: CASSFSTWTGAGELFF.

This clone was seen just once. The V and J genes are TRBV30 and TRBJ2-2; the match to TRBD1 covers 8 bases. Trimming removed 0 bases from V and 3 bases from J; junction bases left unmatched: 6. Germline-derived CDR1 and CDR2 are GTSNPN and SVGIG (reference sequence). The CDR3 runs to 16 residues. The CDR3: CAWSVTGQGYTGELFF. The CDR3 bases are TGTGCCTGGAGTGTAACTGGACAGGGATACACCGGGGAGCTGTTTTTT.

This chain connects TRBV15 to TRBJ2-7; D may be TRBD1 (6 bases). V was pared by 0 bases and J by 2 bases, with 11 bases between. CDR3 size: 15 residues. Germline V gene data show CDR1 as LNHNV and CDR2 as YYDKDF (reference sequence). In nucleotides, the CDR3 is TGTGCCACCAGCAGAGAGAAGGGGGACCCCTACGAGCAGTACTTC. It encodes CATSREKGDPYEQYF.

The V and J genes are TRBV6-5 and TRBJ2-7, with 8 nucleotides matching TRBD2. Trimming removed 4 bases from V and 2 bases from J; junction bases left unmatched: 4. Germline V lookup: CDR1 MNHEY, CDR2 SVGAGI. The length of the CDR3 is 14 residues. The CDR3 is CASSFSGITYEQYF. The CDR3 region has the DNA TGTGCCAGCAGTTTTAGCGGGATTACCTACGAGCAGTACTTC.

The table lists this clone with a count of one. The chain is built from TRBV30 and TRBJ2-7, with 10 nucleotides matching TRBD1. Trimming cost V 2 bases and J 3 bases; bases outside gene matches: 7. This CDR3 has 15 residues. CDR1 and CDR2 (germline): GTSNPN, SVGIG (reference sequence). The CDR3 is CAWSRGTGAFYEQYF. The CDR3 DNA follows: TGTGCCTGGAGTCGAGGGACAGGGGCGTTCTACGAGCAGTACTTC.

V and J are TRBV6-5 and TRBJ2-7; 9 bases are shared with TRBD2. CDR1 MNHEY and CDR2 SVGAGI come from the germline V gene. V shed 0 bases and J 5 bases; nucleotides not matched to a gene: 8. This CDR3 contains 16 residues. CDR3 loop: CASSYSASGGFDEQYF. DNA for the CDR3: TGTGCCAGCAGTTACTCAGCGAGCGGGGGGTTTGACGAGCAGTACTTC.

This clone was counted a single time. The rearrangement uses TRBV27 and TRBJ2-7, with D possibly matching TRBD2 (5 bases). CDR1 and CDR2 from the germline V gene are MNHEY and SMNVEV (reference sequence). The CDR3 spans 13 residues. The germline V and J ends were trimmed by 5 bases and 4 bases, with 12 bases remaining between them. CDR3 amino acids: CASSEGMDYEQYF. CDR3 DNA sequence: TGTGCCAGCAGTGAGGGAATGGATTACGAGCAGTACTTC.

This clone was picked up one time. The rearrangement joins TRBV28 to TRBJ2-2; tentatively, D is TRBD1 (5 bases). The CDR3 is 15 amino acids. Looked up from germline, CDR1 is MDHEN and CDR2 is SYDVKM. Between the trimmed V and J ends, which lost 4 bases and 7 bases, there was a span of 16 bases. In nucleotides, the CDR3 is TGTGCCAGCAGTTCGTCAGGGCGTGCTGTCGGGGAGCTGTTTTTT. It encodes CASSSSGRAVGELFF. The complete variable domain, with remaining parts taken from reference TRBV28 and TRBJ2-2, reads DVKVTQSSRYLVKRTGEKVFLECVQDMDHENMFWYRQDPGLGLRLIYFSYDVKMKEKGDIPEGYSVSREKKERFSLILESASTNQTSMYLCASSSSGRAVGELFFGEGSRLTVL.

The gene calls are TRBV7-9 and TRBJ2-7, with 7 bases identical to TRBD2. CDR3 length equals 14 residues. Germline V CDR1 and CDR2: SEHNR, FQNEAQ (reference sequence). V gave up 5 bases and J gave up 4 bases; unmatched junction bases: 8. This chain's CDR3 is CASSELAEGYEQYF. CDR3 in DNA: TGTGCCAGCAGCGAGCTAGCGGAAGGATACGAGCAGTACTTC.

The genes are TRBV30 and TRBJ2-5; 8 bases are shared with TRBD2. The CDR3 covers 16 residues. J lost 4 bases, V lost 2 bases, and 12 bases had no gene match. The germline V gene encodes CDR1 GTSNPN and CDR2 SVGIG (reference sequence). CDR3 sequence: CAWSSAAGAGRETQYF. CDR3 sequence (DNA): TGTGCCTGGAGTTCAGCAGCGGGAGCTGGTCGAGAGACCCAGTACTTC.

The chain has TRBV4-3 and TRBJ1-2, with 9 bases matching TRBD1. Unmatched junction bases numbered 8, after V lost 4 bases and J lost 8 bases. In germline, CDR1 is LGHNA, CDR2 YSLEER. This CDR3 has 14 amino acids. CDR3 in amino acids: CASSREGQGGGYTF. DNA of the CDR3: TGCGCCAGCAGCCGAGAGGGACAGGGCGGGGGCTACACCTTC.

This CDR3 is CASSSLDTYEQYF. The CDR3 nucleotides read TGTGCCAGCAGCTCTTTGGACACCTACGAGCAGTACTTC. The V and J genes are TRBV7-9 and TRBJ2-7, with D possibly being TRBD1 (5 bases). V dropped 4 bases and J dropped 2 bases, with 9 bases sitting between them. Germline V lookup: CDR1 SEHNR, CDR2 FQNEAQ (reference sequence). The CDR3 consists of 13 residues.

The chain links TRBV5-1 to TRBJ1-1, with 8 bases lining up with TRBD1. Trimming removed 1 base from V and 6 bases from J; junction bases left unmatched: 8. Germline loops: CDR1 SGHRS, CDR2 YFSETQ. The CDR3 has 15 amino acids. The CDR3 loop is CASSLWTGRAAEAFF. The DNA of the CDR3 is TGCGCCAGCAGCTTGTGGACAGGGCGGGCTGCTGAAGCTTTCTTT.

This clone showed up just once. This sequence joins TRBV11-2 and TRBJ1-2, with D uncertain. CDR1 is SGHAT and CDR2 is FQNNGV in the germline V gene. V was trimmed by 5 bases and J by 0 bases, leaving 4 bases between them. The length of the CDR3 is 12 residues. The CDR3: CASSPSNYGYTF. The DNA for the CDR3 is TGTGCCAGCAGCCCGTCTAACTATGGCTACACCTTC. The full variable domain, completed using reference TRBV11-2 and TRBJ1-2, is EAGVAQSPRYKIIEKRQSVAFWCNPISGHATLYWYQQILGQGPKLLIQFQNNGVVDDSQLPKDRFSAERLKGVDSTLKIQPAKLEDSAVYLCASSPSNYGYTFGSGTRLTVV.

V and J are TRBV11-2 and TRBJ2-3; TRBD2 aligns across 8 bases. The J segment lost 3 bases and the V segment lost 5 bases, leaving 4 bases of the junction unmatched. The CDR3 contains 14 residues. Germline V gene data show CDR1 as SGHAT and CDR2 as FQNNGV. In nucleotides, the CDR3 is TGTGCCAGCAGCCGGACTAGCCAGACAGATACGCAGTATTTT. Its protein product is CASSRTSQTDTQYF.

The V gene is TRBV5-1, the J gene TRBJ1-2; D not resolved. Germline assignment: CDR1 SGHRS and CDR2 YFSETQ. This CDR3 is built from 17 residues. The V end lost 4 bases, the J end lost 5 bases, and 24 bases lay between the germline ends. The CDR3 DNA reads as TGCGCCAGCAGCCCCCTGGGCATGGATGATTATCGGTATGGCTACACCTTC. This translates into CASSPLGMDDYRYGYTF.

The V and J genes are TRBV7-9 and TRBJ1-6; 9 nucleotides match TRBD1. Germline-derived CDR1 and CDR2 are SEHNR and FQNEAQ (reference sequence). The CDR3 consists of 18 residues. The V gene end was trimmed by 5 bases and the J gene end by 3 bases; junction bases not matched to a gene: 11. The CDR3 loop is CASSHRDRANYYNSPLHF. As DNA, the CDR3 is TGTGCCAGCAGCCATCGGGACAGGGCGAACTACTATAATTCACCCCTCCACTTT.

This chain uses TRBV5-1 with TRBJ2-7, with D possibly TRBD1 on 5 matching bases. CDR1 SGHRS and CDR2 YFSETQ come from the germline V gene. Trimming took off 5 bases at V and 4 bases at J, with 13 bases between the two ends. This CDR3 spans 13 amino acids. The DNA of the CDR3 is TGCGCCAGCAGGGGGCCCAGACTTTACGAGCAGTACTTC. Protein product: CASRGPRLYEQYF.

The chain joins TRBV5-1 to TRBJ2-5, with a weak D call TRBD1 (5 bases). Germline CDR1 SGHRS, CDR2 YFSETQ. This CDR3 is 14 amino acids long. The V end was cut by 4 bases, the J end by 4 bases, with 14 bases between. CDR3 DNA sequence: TGCGCCAGCAGCGCGGACAATCTCGCAGAGACCCAGTACTTC. This translates into CASSADNLAETQYF.

The chain carries TRBV6-6 and TRBJ2-1; tentative D call: TRBD1 (5 bases). The CDR3 contains 13 residues. Germline V CDR1 and CDR2: MNHNY, SVGAGI (reference sequence). With 2 bases removed from V and 6 bases from J, the gap between germline ends came to 8 bases. The CDR3 spells CASSYRQFNEQFF. CDR3 DNA: TGTGCCAGCAGTTACCGACAGTTCAATGAGCAGTTCTTC.

The chain employs TRBV5-1 and TRBJ1-2; TRBD1 matches 7 bases. The J segment lost 4 bases and the V segment lost 3 bases, leaving 12 bases of the junction unmatched. This CDR3 is 16 amino acids long. Germline V lookup: CDR1 SGHRS, CDR2 YFSETQ. CDR3 loop: CASSSILTGSRYGYTF. The CDR3, as DNA: TGCGCCAGCAGCTCCATACTGACAGGGAGCCGCTATGGCTACACCTTC.

This clone is a singleton in its sample. This rearrangement joins TRBV27 to TRBJ1-2; D possibly corresponds to TRBD1 (6 bases). CDR3 length: 16 residues. With 3 bases removed from V and 3 bases from J, the gap between germline ends came to 17 bases. CDR1 and CDR2 (germline): MNHEY, SMNVEV (reference sequence). As DNA, the CDR3 is TGTGCCAGCAGTTTCGCTTCGGGGGGCAAAGACTATGGCTACACCTTC. It codes for CASSFASGGKDYGYTF.

The chain is built from TRBV12-5 and TRBJ2-7; 8 bases fit TRBD2. The CDR3 extends over 15 amino acids. V trimming: 4 bases; J trimming: 6 bases; junction bases outside the gene matches: 11. Per germline, CDR1 LGHNT and CDR2 FRNRAP. In DNA, the CDR3 is TGTGCTAGTGGTTCCTCACCGGGACTAGAAAGCGAGCAGTACTTC. Its translation is CASGSSPGLESEQYF.